Shown below are 7 T cell receptor beta chains from a single sample sequenced in a study of CD8+CD57+ T cells in acquired aplastic anemia. Genomic DNA, the template, was used for profiling of the TCR beta VDJ and CDR3. MiXCR was run by TCRdb on the reads, yielding one entry per CDR3 protein. The sample holds around 130,000 distinct CDR3 sequences; around 48% are singletons and the top ten take about 2.5%. The sequenced material came from sorted CD4+, CD8+, or CD8+CD57+ T cells (not recorded which) from PBMCs. Receptor source: a human donor in good health, serving as a control.

This clonotype occurred many times. The chain couples TRBV5-6 to TRBJ2-7; TRBD2 aligns across 9 bases. Germline CDR1 and CDR2: SGHDT and YYEEEE. The CDR3 sequence is 15 residues long. With 4 bases clipped from V and 1 base from J, the junction kept 6 bases outside the gene matches. CDR3 bases: TGTGCCAGCAGCGCAATTAGCGGGGGATCCTACGAGCAGTACTTC. Translating gives CASSAISGGSYEQYF.

This sequence joins TRBV7-2 and TRBJ2-7; 9 bases are a match to TRBD1. The CDR3 is made up of 14 amino acids. Germline-derived CDR1 and CDR2 are SGHTA and FQGNSA. Trimming removed 5 bases from V and 5 bases from J; junction bases left unmatched: 7. CDR3 amino acids: CASSPGTGFDEQYF. CDR3 DNA sequence: TGTGCCAGCAGCCCCGGGACAGGGTTTGACGAGCAGTACTTC. Full variable domain (rest looked up from reference TRBV7-2 and TRBJ2-7): GAGVSQSPSNKVTEKGKDVELRCDPISGHTALYWYRQSLGQGLEFLIYFQGNSAPDKSGLPSDRFSAERTGGSVSTLTIQRTQQEDSAVYLCASSPGTGFDEQYFGPGTRLTVT.

The table lists this clonotype with many counts. This chain links TRBV20-1 with TRBJ1-3; D not certain. Deletions cut 4 bases from V and 4 bases from J, with 17 bases between. From germline, CDR1 is DFQATT and CDR2 SNEGSKA (reference sequence). The CDR3 length is 15 residues. The CDR3 DNA is TGCAGTGCTACTCAGCGACTCCCGGGGGGAAACACCATATATTTT. Its translation is CSATQRLPGGNTIYF.

The V and J genes are TRBV5-1 and TRBJ2-5; 10 nucleotides match TRBD1. Unmatched junction bases numbered 13, after V lost 2 bases and J lost 3 bases. The CDR3 sequence is 18 residues long. Per the germline V gene, CDR1 is SGHRS and CDR2 is YFSETQ. The CDR3 nucleotides are TGCGCCAGCAGCTTCCCTCAAACCGGGACAGGGGAAGAAGAGACCCAGTACTTC. Its translation is CASSFPQTGTGEEETQYF.

This clonotype appeared once. V is TRBV2 and J is TRBJ1-2; TRBD1 matches 7 bases. The ends lost 5 bases at V and 4 bases at J; junction bases unmatched: 4. Germline V gives CDR1 SNHLY, CDR2 FYNNEI. This CDR3 has 13 amino acids. The CDR3 DNA reads TGTGCCAGCAGTTGGGACAGAATCTATGGCTACACCTTC. This translates into CASSWDRIYGYTF.

The J gene is TRBJ2-5, the V gene TRBV2; 10 nucleotides agree with TRBD1. The CDR3 spans 14 residues. Germline V gene data show CDR1 as SNHLY and CDR2 as FYNNEI. J gave up 5 bases and V 6 bases, and 6 bases lay outside the gene matches. The CDR3, as DNA: TGTGCCAGCAGACCGGGACAGGGGAAGGAGACCCAGTACTTC. Its protein is CASRPGQGKETQYF.

The chain employs TRBV10-1 and TRBJ2-7; D remains unclear. The CDR3 sequence is 15 residues long. Trimming removed 4 bases at V and 0 bases at J, with 13 bases between. Germline V gene sequence: CDR1 WNHNN, CDR2 SYGVQD (reference sequence). The DNA of the CDR3 is TGCGCCAGCAGTGGAGGTCAGATAGGCTCCTACGAGCAGTACTTC. Encoded protein: CASSGGQIGSYEQYF.